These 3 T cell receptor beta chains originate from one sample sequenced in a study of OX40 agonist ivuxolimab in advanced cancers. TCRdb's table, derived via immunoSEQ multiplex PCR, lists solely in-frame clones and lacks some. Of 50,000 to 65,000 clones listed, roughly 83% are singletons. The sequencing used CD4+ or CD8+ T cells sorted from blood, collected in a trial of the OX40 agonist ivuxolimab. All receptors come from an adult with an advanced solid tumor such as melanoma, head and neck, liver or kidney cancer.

The DNA of the CDR3 is TGTGCCAGCAGCGCCCGCTTCCAGGGTTCCGAGCAGTACTTC. As protein: CASSARFQGSEQYF. The chain uses TRBV14 and TRBJ2-7, with D possibly matching TRBD1 (5 bases). This CDR3 spans 14 amino acids. Per the germline V gene, CDR1 is SGHDN and CDR2 is FVKESK. The V end was cut by 5 bases, the J end by 6 bases, with 17 bases between.

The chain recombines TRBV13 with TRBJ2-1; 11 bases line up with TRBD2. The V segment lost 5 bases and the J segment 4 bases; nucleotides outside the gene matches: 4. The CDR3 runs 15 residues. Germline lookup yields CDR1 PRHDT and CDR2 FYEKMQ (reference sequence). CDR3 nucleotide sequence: TGTGCCAGCAGCGCACTAGCGGGAGATTACAATGAGCAGTTCTTC. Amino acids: CASSALAGDYNEQFF.

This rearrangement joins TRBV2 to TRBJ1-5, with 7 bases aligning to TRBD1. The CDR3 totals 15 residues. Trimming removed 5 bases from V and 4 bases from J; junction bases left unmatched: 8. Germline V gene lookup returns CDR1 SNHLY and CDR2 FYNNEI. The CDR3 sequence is CASSSTGVGNQPQHF. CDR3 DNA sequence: TGTGCCAGCAGTTCCACAGGGGTGGGAAATCAGCCCCAGCATTTT.